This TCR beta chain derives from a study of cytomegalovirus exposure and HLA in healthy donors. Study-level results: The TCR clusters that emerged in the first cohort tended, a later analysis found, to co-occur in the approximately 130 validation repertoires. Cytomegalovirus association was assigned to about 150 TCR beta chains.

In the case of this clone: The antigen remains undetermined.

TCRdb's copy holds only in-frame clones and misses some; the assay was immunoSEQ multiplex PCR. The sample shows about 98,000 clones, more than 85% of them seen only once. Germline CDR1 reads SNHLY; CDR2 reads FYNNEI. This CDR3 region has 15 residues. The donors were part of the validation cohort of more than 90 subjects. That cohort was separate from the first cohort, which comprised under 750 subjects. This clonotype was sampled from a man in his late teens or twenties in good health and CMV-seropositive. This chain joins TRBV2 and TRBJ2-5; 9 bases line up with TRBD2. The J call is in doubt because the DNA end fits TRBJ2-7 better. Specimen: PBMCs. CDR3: CASRELAGAAYEQYF. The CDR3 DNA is TGTGCCAGCAGAGAACTAGCGGGTGCTGCCTACGAGCAGTACTTC.